The next 32 T cell receptor beta chains were all read from a single sample in a study of blood T cells in healthy people across ages. It was with a sample-barcoded 5' primer and a J-beta primer mix that a second PCR of about 6 to 12 cycles was run. From the 5' RACE reads, TCRdb called clonotypes with MiXCR, one entry per CDR3 protein. The sample has some 1.5 million distinct CDR3 sequences, 28% seen once. Sequencing was done on a sample of blood. The receptors originated from a woman under 40 in good health.

At least ten counts were recorded for this clonotype. The gene calls are TRBV3-1 and TRBJ2-5; 7 bases agree with TRBD2. With V trimmed by 2 bases and J by 5 bases, 5 bases remained unmatched. The length of the CDR3 is 14 residues. CDR1 LGHDT and CDR2 YNNKEL come from the germline V gene (reference sequence). Here the CDR3 reads CASSQRRGRETQYF. The CDR3 region has the DNA TGTGCCAGCAGCCAAAGGCGGGGGAGGGAGACCCAGTACTTC.

This chain joins TRBV5-5 and TRBJ2-1; 7 bases are shared with TRBD2. V shed 5 bases, J shed 0 bases, and the junction held 5 bases outside the gene matches. This CDR3 comprises 15 residues. Germline V gives CDR1 SGHKS, CDR2 YYEKEE (reference sequence). CDR3 region: CASSWEGSSYNEQFF. DNA for the CDR3: TGTGCCAGCAGTTGGGAGGGGAGCTCCTACAATGAGCAGTTCTTC.

The V and J genes are TRBV20-1 and TRBJ1-1, with D maybe TRBD1 (6 bases). CDR1 and CDR2 (germline): DFQATT, SNEGSKA (reference sequence). The CDR3 extends over 13 amino acids. The germline V and J ends were trimmed by 7 bases and 9 bases, with 21 bases remaining between them. The CDR3 nucleotides read TGCAGTGGATCAAACCGGGACACCGAGAAAGCTTTCTTT. It is translated as CSGSNRDTEKAFF.

The gene calls are TRBV7-9 and TRBJ2-7; D call uncertain. Germline V gene lookup returns CDR1 SEHNR and CDR2 FQNEAQ (reference sequence). This CDR3 comprises 12 residues. The ends were cut back, 5 bases at V and 4 bases at J, with 9 bases in the middle. The CDR3 protein is CASSENTYEQYF. The CDR3 DNA reads TGTGCCAGCAGCGAGAATACATACGAGCAGTACTTC. The full variable domain, its missing parts supplied by reference TRBV7-9 and TRBJ2-7, is DTGVSQNPRHKITKRGQNVTFRCDPISEHNRLYWYRQTLGQGPEFLTYFQNEAQLEKSRLLSDRFSAERPKGSFSTLEIQRTEQGDSAMYLCASSENTYEQYFGPGTRLTVT.

The rearrangement uses TRBV5-6 and TRBJ2-3, with TRBD2 as a possible D gene (5 bases). Germline CDR1 and CDR2: SGHDT and YYEEEE. The CDR3 extends over 16 amino acids. Trimming cost V 4 bases and J 3 bases, with 18 bases left between them. The CDR3, as DNA: TGTGCCAGCAGCCCCCCGTTAGCGCTTGAGACAGATACGCAGTATTTT. Translated, it gives CASSPPLALETDTQYF. The variable domain in full, completed from reference TRBV5-6 and TRBJ2-3, reads DAGVTQSPTHLIKTRGQQVTLRCSPKSGHDTVSWYQQALGQGPQFIFQYYEEEERQRGNFPDRFSGHQFPNYSSELNVNALLLGDSALYLCASSPPLALETDTQYFGPGTRLTVL.

This clonotype occurred a few times. The J gene is TRBJ2-5, the V gene TRBV2; possible D gene TRBD2, 7 bases. Germline values: CDR1 SNHLY, CDR2 FYNNEI. With 7 bases removed from V and 0 bases from J, the gap between germline ends came to 15 bases. This CDR3 is 15 amino acids long. CDR3 DNA: TGTGCCAGCACGGAGGAGGGGGGGAACCAAGAGACCCAGTACTTC. It codes for CASTEEGGNQETQYF.

This clonotype was observed many times. This chain joins TRBV29-1 and TRBJ2-7, with TRBD1 matching over 8 bases. The junction had 6 bases not matched to a gene; V was cut back by 5 bases and J by 3 bases. The CDR3 extends over 13 amino acids. Germline CDR1 and CDR2: SQVTM and ANQGSEA. Here the CDR3 reads CSVRGTGRYEQYF. The CDR3 bases are TGCAGCGTTAGGGGGACAGGTCGCTACGAGCAGTACTTC.

This clonotype was picked up a small number of times. It may be a read error: a sequence one base away is much more abundant. J is TRBJ2-4 and V is TRBV15; possibly TRBD2 for D (6 bases). V lost 2 bases, J lost 6 bases, and 14 bases lay in between. CDR1 is LNHNV, CDR2 YYDKDF, per germline (reference sequence). The CDR3 extends over 15 amino acids. The CDR3 nucleotides are TGTGCCACCAGCAGATGCGGGATGGGGTTAAACATTCAGTACTTC. Encoded protein: CATSRCGMGLNIQYF.

This rearrangement joins TRBV19 to TRBJ2-4, with a weak D call TRBD1 (6 bases). The J call may be wrong; the DNA end is better matched by TRBJ2-7. This CDR3 is 14 amino acids long. Looked up from germline, CDR1 is LNHDA and CDR2 is SQIVND (reference sequence). Here the CDR3 reads CASSGTPLFHEQYF. The CDR3, as DNA: TGTGCCAGTAGCGGGACACCACTTTTCCACGAGCAGTACTTC.

Remarks on this clonotype: Relative to the germline gene, one junction end is altered; a read error may explain this. The chain has TRBV29-1 and TRBJ1-1; 10 nucleotides match TRBD1. The length of the CDR3 is 14 residues. Germline values: CDR1 SQVTM, CDR2 ANQGSEA. The CDR3 is CIAHEDRGNTEVFF. The CDR3, as DNA: TGCATCGCACATGAGGACAGGGGGAACACTGAAGTTTTCTTT.

The rearrangement links TRBV11-2 to TRBJ2-1; TRBD2 matches 11 bases. The CDR3 runs to 20 residues. The trim removed 4 bases at V and 0 bases at J, leaving 14 bases unmatched. CDR1 SGHAT and CDR2 FQNNGV come from the germline V gene. CDR3 nucleotide sequence: TGTGCCAGCAGCTCGAGCGGGACTAGCGGAGGACTAAGCTCCTACAATGAGCAGTTCTTC. This sequence encodes CASSSSGTSGGLSSYNEQFF.

This clonotype came up a few times. V gene TRBV5-1 combines with J gene TRBJ2-5; 7 nucleotides match TRBD1. V gave up 2 bases and J gave up 3 bases; unmatched junction bases: 7. CDR3 length: 15 amino acids. The germline CDR1 and CDR2 sequences are SGHRS and YFSETQ. The CDR3: CASSLLTGAEETQYF. The CDR3 nucleotides are TGCGCCAGCAGCTTACTCACAGGGGCCGAAGAGACCCAGTACTTC.

V usage is TRBV14 and J usage is TRBJ2-1; D might be TRBD2 (7 bases). This CDR3 is 18 amino acids long. The germline gives CDR1 SGHDN, CDR2 FVKESK. V shed 1 base and J shed 10 bases, with 26 bases lying between them. The CDR3 reads CASSQGFLGSGGSYEQFF. DNA for the CDR3: TGTGCCAGCAGCCAAGGATTTTTAGGGTCGGGGGGCTCCTACGAGCAGTTCTTC.

Comment on this clonotype: A read error is possible here, since a much larger clone lies one base away. The V call is TRBV20-1, the J call TRBJ1-2; 7 positions agree with TRBD1. J lost 8 bases, V lost 6 bases, and 15 bases had no gene match. The CDR3 covers 14 residues. Germline CDR1 reads DFQATT; CDR2 reads SNEGSKA (reference sequence). The CDR3 protein is CSAPTGQYFYGYTF. The DNA for the CDR3 is TGCAGTGCCCCCACGGGACAGTATTTCTACGGCTACACCTTC.

This clonotype was seen more than once but under ten times. The chain joins TRBV12-3 or TRBV12-4 to TRBJ2-1; D gene uncertain. CDR3 length: 12 amino acids. Deletions cut 8 bases from V and 6 bases from J, with 11 bases between. DNA of the CDR3: TGTGCCAGCGGCTCGCCAAGCAATGAGCAGTTCTTC. Amino acids: CASGSPSNEQFF.

This clonotype was detected a few times. The rearrangement joins TRBV7-2 to TRBJ1-1; D is ambiguous. V lost 1 base and J 2 bases, leaving 8 bases between the germline ends. CDR1 and CDR2 (germline): SGHTA, FQGNSA. The CDR3 length is 14 residues. This CDR3 is CASSLESRNTEAFF. CDR3 DNA: TGTGCCAGCAGCTTAGAGTCCCGTAACACTGAAGCTTTCTTT.

This chain connects TRBV4-2 to TRBJ2-1; 7 nucleotides line up with TRBD1. The CDR3 is 17 residues long. The J segment lost 7 bases and the V segment lost 0 bases, leaving 12 bases of the junction unmatched. The germline gives CDR1 LGHNA, CDR2 YNFKEQ. CDR3 loop: CASSQDATGVAKNEQFF. Here the CDR3 DNA reads TGTGCCAGCAGCCAAGATGCCACAGGGGTAGCCAAGAATGAGCAGTTCTTC.

The chain has TRBV6-1 and TRBJ2-5; possible D gene TRBD1, 7 bases. CDR1 and CDR2 (germline): MNHNS, SASEGT. This CDR3 region has 16 residues. Trimming left V 0 bases short and J 11 bases short, with 22 bases between. This chain's CDR3 is CASSEAWGGGGNEQYF. The CDR3 region has the DNA TGTGCCAGCAGTGAAGCCTGGGGTGGAGGGGGCAATGAGCAGTACTTC.

Remarks on this clonotype: A much larger clone lies one base from this, so it may be a read error. DNA for the CDR3: TGCAGTGCTAGAGATCTGGCGGGAGCCTACGGGCAGTACTTC. It specifies CSARDLAGAYGQYF. This chain connects TRBV20-1 to TRBJ2-4, with TRBD2 matching over 7 bases. Germline loops: CDR1 DFQATT, CDR2 SNEGSKA (reference sequence). This CDR3 has 14 residues. The V segment lost 0 bases and the J segment 13 bases; nucleotides outside the gene matches: 12.

This clonotype appeared a few times. The V gene is TRBV30, the J gene TRBJ2-1; the match to TRBD1 covers 7 bases. The CDR3 covers 14 residues. Trimming cost V 8 bases and J 3 bases; bases outside gene matches: 10. Germline V gives CDR1 GTSNPN, CDR2 SVGIG (reference sequence). The CDR3 loop reads CAREGAGLYNEQFF. The DNA for the CDR3 is TGTGCCCGTGAGGGGGCAGGGCTCTACAATGAGCAGTTCTTC. Together with reference TRBV30 and TRBJ2-1, the CDR3 gives the full variable domain: SQTIHQWPATLVQPVGSPLSLECTVEGTSNPNLYWYRQAAGRGLQLLFYSVGIGQISSEVPQNLSASRPQDRQFILSSKKLLLSDSGFYLCAREGAGLYNEQFFGPGTRLTVL.

On this clonotype: One end of the junction fails to match germline, which may point to a read error. The V call is TRBV9, the J call TRBJ2-1; possibly TRBD1 for D (6 bases). This CDR3 spans 18 amino acids. Germline CDR1 reads SGDLS; CDR2 reads YYNGEE. CDR3 residues: CASSVEGGAASSHNEQFF. The CDR3 coding sequence is TGTGCCAGCAGCGTAGAAGGGGGAGCTGCTAGCTCCCACAATGAGCAGTTCTTC.

In this sample, this clonotype turned up a few times. The V and J genes are TRBV29-1 and TRBJ1-1, with D unresolved. V was clipped by 7 bases and J by 4 bases, with 13 bases between them. This CDR3 region has 12 residues. Germline V lookup: CDR1 SQVTM, CDR2 ANQGSEA. This CDR3 reads CSGDWGTTEAFF. CDR3 sequence (DNA): TGCAGCGGCGATTGGGGTACCACTGAAGCTTTCTTT.

The chain recombines TRBV29-1 with TRBJ1-5, with 9 bases identical to TRBD1. The germline gives CDR1 SQVTM, CDR2 ANQGSEA. This CDR3 spans 13 amino acids. With 7 bases clipped from V and 2 bases from J, the junction kept 3 bases outside the gene matches. CDR3 bases: TGCAGCGGGGGACAGGGACGCAATCAGCCCCAGCATTTT. The encoded protein is CSGGQGRNQPQHF.

The chain links TRBV3-1 to TRBJ2-1; TRBD1 aligns across 11 bases. The V segment lost 0 bases and the J segment 15 bases; nucleotides outside the gene matches: 7. Germline V gene sequence: CDR1 LGHDT, CDR2 YNNKEL (reference sequence). The CDR3 consists of 14 residues. CDR3 coding DNA: TGTGCCAGCAGCCAAGATCTCGGACAGGGGGCCCGGTTCTTC. This translates into CASSQDLGQGARFF.

V gene TRBV5-1 combines with J gene TRBJ2-7, with a possible D match to TRBD1 (6 bases). Deletions cut 0 bases from V and 7 bases from J, with 11 bases between. CDR1 is SGHRS and CDR2 is YFSETQ in the germline V gene. The length of the CDR3 is 13 residues. The CDR3 sequence: CASSLVQGREQYF. The CDR3 DNA reads TGCGCCAGCAGCTTGGTGCAGGGGCGGGAGCAGTACTTC. The entire variable domain, with the rest obtained from reference TRBV5-1 and TRBJ2-7, is as follows: KAGVTQTPRYLIKTRGQQVTLSCSPISGHRSVSWYQQTPGQGLQFLFEYFSETQRNKGNFPGRFSGRQFSNSRSEMNVSTLELGDSALYLCASSLVQGREQYFGPGTRLTVT.

This clonotype has a handful of counts. This rearrangement joins TRBV5-1 to TRBJ2-7; TRBD2 matches 8 bases. The germline V gene encodes CDR1 SGHRS and CDR2 YFSETQ. The CDR3 is made up of 15 amino acids. V dropped 4 bases and J dropped 3; count of bases not matched to a gene: 9. In nucleotides, the CDR3 is TGCGCCAGCAGCCACACTAGCGGAGCACTCTACGAGCAGTACTTC. Translating it yields CASSHTSGALYEQYF.

The V and J genes are TRBV7-2 and TRBJ2-1; 7 nucleotides match TRBD2. In germline, CDR1 is SGHTA, CDR2 FQGNSA. The CDR3 totals 15 residues. Trimming at V came to 2 bases and at J to 1 base, leaving 2 bases not matched to a gene. The CDR3 DNA sequence: TGTGCCAGCAGCTTAACTAGCGTTTCCTACAATGAGCAGTTCTTC. Translating gives CASSLTSVSYNEQFF.

This clonotype showed up many times. V gene TRBV20-1 combines with J gene TRBJ2-5; D gene unclear. V lost 1 base to trimming and J lost 1 base, with 13 bases between them. Germline V CDR1 and CDR2: DFQATT, SNEGSKA (reference sequence). The CDR3 loop spans 15 amino acids. The CDR3 spells CSARVPATRQETQYF. DNA of the CDR3: TGCAGTGCTAGAGTCCCAGCGACCCGCCAAGAGACCCAGTACTTC.

This clonotype was seen ten or more times. The chain uses TRBV29-1 and TRBJ2-3; the match to TRBD2 covers 7 bases. The CDR3 is 13 residues long. The ends lost 4 bases at V and 1 base at J; junction bases unmatched: 2. Per germline, CDR1 SQVTM and CDR2 ANQGSEA. The CDR3 coding sequence is TGCAGCGTTGGGGGGGGACGCACAGATACGCAGTATTTT. Amino acids: CSVGGGRTDTQYF.

This clonotype was counted ten times or more. At one end the junction does not follow the germline gene, possibly because of a read error. The chain carries TRBV12-3 or TRBV12-4 and TRBJ2-4; TRBD1 is a possible D gene (6 bases). The length of the CDR3 is 11 residues. CDR3 residues: CASSLGGIQYF. For the CDR3, the DNA is TGTGCCAGCAGCTTAGGGGGCATTCAGTACTTC.

As regards this clonotype: A much larger clone differs from this one at a single base, so this may be a read error. The chain employs TRBV6-6 and TRBJ2-4, with a possible D match to TRBD2 (6 bases). Germline V lookup: CDR1 MNHNY, CDR2 SVGAGI (reference sequence). V was clipped by 0 bases and J by 13 bases, with 16 bases between them. The CDR3 runs 14 residues. The CDR3 here is CASSYSWTTNEQYF. The CDR3, as DNA: TGTGCCAGCAGTTACTCGTGGACTACAAATGAGCAGTACTTC.

A word on this clonotype: Given a much more abundant clone one base away, this may be a read error. The chain links TRBV29-1 to TRBJ2-3, with D unclear. CDR1 SQVTM and CDR2 ANQGSEA come from the germline V gene. Trimming removed 0 bases at V and 0 bases at J, with 10 bases between. The length of the CDR3 is 15 residues. CDR3 loop: CSVEERPCSTDTQYF. In DNA form, the CDR3 reads TGCAGCGTTGAAGAGCGTCCATGTAGCACAGATACGCAGTATTTT.